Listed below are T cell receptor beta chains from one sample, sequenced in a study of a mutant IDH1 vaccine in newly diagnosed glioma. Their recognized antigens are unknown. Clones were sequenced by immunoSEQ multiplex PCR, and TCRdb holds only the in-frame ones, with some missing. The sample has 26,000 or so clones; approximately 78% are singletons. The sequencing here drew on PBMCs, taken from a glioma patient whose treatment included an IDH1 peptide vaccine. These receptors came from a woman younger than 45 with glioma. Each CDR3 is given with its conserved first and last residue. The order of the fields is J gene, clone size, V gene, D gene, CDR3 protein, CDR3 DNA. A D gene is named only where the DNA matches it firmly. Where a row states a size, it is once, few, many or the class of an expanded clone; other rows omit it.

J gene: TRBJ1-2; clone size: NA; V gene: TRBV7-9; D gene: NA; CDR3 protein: CASSLVNLYGYTF; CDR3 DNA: TGTGCCAGCAGCTTAGTGAATCTCTATGGCTACACCTTC
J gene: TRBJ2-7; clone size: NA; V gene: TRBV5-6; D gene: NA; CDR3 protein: CASSRWGPDSSYEQYF; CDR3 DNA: TGTGCCAGCAGCCGTTGGGGACCTGACAGCTCCTACGAGCAGTACTTC
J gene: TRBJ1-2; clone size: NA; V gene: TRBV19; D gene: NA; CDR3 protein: CASMGTQVNYGYTF; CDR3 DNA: TGTGCCAGTATGGGGACACAGGTCAACTATGGCTACACCTTC
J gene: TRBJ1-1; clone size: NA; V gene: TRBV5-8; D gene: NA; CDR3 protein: CASSLKGRAFF; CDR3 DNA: TGTGCCAGCAGCTTGAAGGGTCGCGCTTTCTTT
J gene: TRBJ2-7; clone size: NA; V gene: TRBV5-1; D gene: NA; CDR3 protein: CASSYTGSYEQYF; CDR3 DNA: TGCGCCAGCTCGTACACTGGCTCCTACGAGCAGTACTTC
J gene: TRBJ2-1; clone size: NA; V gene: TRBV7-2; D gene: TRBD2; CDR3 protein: CASSPTGGDYEQFF; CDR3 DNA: TGTGCCAGCAGCCCGACGGGGGGTGATTATGAGCAGTTCTTC
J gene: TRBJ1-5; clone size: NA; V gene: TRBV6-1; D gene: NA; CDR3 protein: CASSEVASRDQPQHF; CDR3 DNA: TGTGCCAGCAGTGAAGTCGCCTCTCGTGATCAGCCCCAGCATTTT
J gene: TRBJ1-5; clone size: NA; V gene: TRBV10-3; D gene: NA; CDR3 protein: CAIGAGVYQPQHF; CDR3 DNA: TGTGCCATCGGAGCAGGGGTCTACCAGCCCCAGCATTTT
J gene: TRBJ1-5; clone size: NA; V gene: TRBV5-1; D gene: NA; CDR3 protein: CASSLQRDQPQHF; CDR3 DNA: TGCGCCAGCAGCTTGCAAAGGGATCAGCCCCAGCATTTT
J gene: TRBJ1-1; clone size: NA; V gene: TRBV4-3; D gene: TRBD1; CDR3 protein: CASSQDSPSGTGWRVGTEAFF; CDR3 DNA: TGCGCCAGCAGCCAAGATTCGCCCTCCGGGACAGGGTGGAGGGTGGGCACTGAAGCTTTCTTT
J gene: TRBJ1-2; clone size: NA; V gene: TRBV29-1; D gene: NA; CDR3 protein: CSVEGVVQGFDYGYTF; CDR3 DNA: TGCAGCGTTGAAGGGGTGGTACAGGGTTTCGACTATGGCTACACCTTC
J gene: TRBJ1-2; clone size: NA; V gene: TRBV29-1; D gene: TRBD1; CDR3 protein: CSGRGQGASGYTF; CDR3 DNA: TGCAGCGGTAGAGGACAGGGGGCGAGTGGCTACACCTTC
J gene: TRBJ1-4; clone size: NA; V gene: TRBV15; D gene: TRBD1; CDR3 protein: CATSRGQGQGEKLFF; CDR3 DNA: TGTGCCACCAGCAGAGGACAGGGACAGGGCGAAAAACTGTTTTTT
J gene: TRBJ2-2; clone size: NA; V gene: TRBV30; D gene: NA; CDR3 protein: CAWSRGTGELFF; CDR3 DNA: TGTGCCTGGAGCCGGGGAACCGGGGAGCTGTTTTTT
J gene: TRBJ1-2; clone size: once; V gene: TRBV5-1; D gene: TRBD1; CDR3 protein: CASSLDGQGFGGYTF; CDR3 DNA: TGCGCCAGCAGCTTGGATGGACAGGGATTCGGTGGCTACACCTTC
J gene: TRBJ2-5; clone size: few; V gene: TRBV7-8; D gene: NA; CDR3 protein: CASRSEGAQELTQYF; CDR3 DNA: TGTGCCAGCCGGTCGGAGGGGGCGCAGGAGTTGACCCAGTACTTC
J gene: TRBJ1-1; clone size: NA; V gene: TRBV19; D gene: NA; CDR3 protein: CASSEGRNTEAFF; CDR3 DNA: TGTGCCAGTTCCGAGGGCCGAAACACTGAAGCTTTCTTT
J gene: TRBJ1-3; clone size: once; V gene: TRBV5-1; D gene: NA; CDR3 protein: CASRRNSGNTIYF; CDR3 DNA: TGCGCCAGCAGACGGAATTCTGGAAACACCATATATTTT
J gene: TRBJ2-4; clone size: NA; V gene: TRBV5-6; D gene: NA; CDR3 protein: CASSLTAGAKNIQYF; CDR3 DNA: TGTGCCAGCAGCTTGACGGCGGGGGCCAAAAACATTCAGTACTTC
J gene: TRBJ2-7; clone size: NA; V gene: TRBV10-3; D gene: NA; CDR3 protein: CAISGLGEQYF; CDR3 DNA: TGTGCCATCAGTGGGTTGGGCGAGCAGTACTTC
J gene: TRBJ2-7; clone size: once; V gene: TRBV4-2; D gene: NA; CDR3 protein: CASSQDPSGVYEQYF; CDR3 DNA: TGTGCCAGCAGCCAAGATCCATCGGGGGTATACGAGCAGTACTTC
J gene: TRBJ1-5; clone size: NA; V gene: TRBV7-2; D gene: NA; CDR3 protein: CASSLDGGSTKPQHF; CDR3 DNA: TGTGCCAGCAGCTTAGATGGGGGATCCACCAAGCCCCAGCATTTT
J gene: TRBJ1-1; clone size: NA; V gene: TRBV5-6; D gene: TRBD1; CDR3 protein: CASSPSPTGVTEAFF; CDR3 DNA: TGTGCCAGCAGCCCGTCGCCCACAGGGGTCACTGAAGCTTTCTTT
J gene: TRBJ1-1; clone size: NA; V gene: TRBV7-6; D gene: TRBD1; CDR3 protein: CASSWGQENTEAFF; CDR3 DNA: TGTGCCAGCAGCTGGGGACAGGAGAACACTGAAGCTTTCTTT
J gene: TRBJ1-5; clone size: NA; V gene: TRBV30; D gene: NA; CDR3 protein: CAWSVPGGGNQPQHF; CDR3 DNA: TGTGCCTGGAGTGTACCGGGGGGCGGCAATCAGCCCCAGCATTTT
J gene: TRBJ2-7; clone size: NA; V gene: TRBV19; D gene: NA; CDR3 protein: CASSLLLSGTGAYEQYF; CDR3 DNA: NA
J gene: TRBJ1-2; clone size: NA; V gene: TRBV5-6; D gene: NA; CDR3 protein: CASSPGVKVDYGYTF; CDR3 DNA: TGTGCCAGCAGCCCAGGGGTTAAGGTTGACTATGGCTACACCTTC
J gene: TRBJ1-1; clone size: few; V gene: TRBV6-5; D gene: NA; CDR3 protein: CASSSGLYTEAFF; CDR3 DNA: TGTGCCAGCAGTTCGGGACTGTACACTGAAGCTTTCTTT
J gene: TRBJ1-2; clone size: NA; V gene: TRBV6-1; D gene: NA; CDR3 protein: CASSASTKKYGYTF; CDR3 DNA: TGTGCCAGCAGTGCCAGCACTAAAAAATATGGCTACACCTTC